The rows below give T cell receptor beta chains drawn from one sample of a study of cytomegalovirus exposure and HLA in healthy donors. Here immunoSEQ multiplex PCR was the method, and the copy in TCRdb shows in-frame clones only, minus some. The profile shows roughly 100,000 clones, roughly 80% of them singletons. The sequencing sample was made of PBMCs. The receptors come from a man aged 50 to 60 in good health and CMV-seropositive. CDR3s include the opening cysteine and the closing phenylalanine or tryptophan. A D gene is named only where the DNA matches it firmly. Not all rows give a size; the values are once, few, many and, for expanded clones, a class.

v_call	clone_size	d_call	j_call	cdr3_nt	cdr3_aa
TRBV5-1	NA	TRBD1	TRBJ2-7	TGCGCCAGCAATAACCGGGACAGTTACGAGCAGTACTTC	CASNNRDSYEQYF
TRBV7-9	NA	TRBD2	TRBJ2-1	TGTGCCAGCAGCTTAGCCCCGACTAAGACTAGCGGGAGGGGTAATGAGCAGTTCTTC	CASSLAPTKTSGRGNEQFF
TRBV7-8	NA	TRBD2	TRBJ2-1	TGTGCCAGCAGCCTACCACTAGCGGGAGGGTACAATGAGCAGTTCTTC	CASSLPLAGGYNEQFF
TRBV7-6	once	TRBD1	TRBJ2-7	TGTGCCAGCAGCTTAGGTGTGAGAGGGACAGCCTCCTACGAGCAGTACTTC	CASSLGVRGTASYEQYF
TRBV7-8	NA	NA	TRBJ2-2	TGTGCCAGCAGCTTAGGTGGCCAGGCCGGGGAGCTGTTTTTT	CASSLGGQAGELFF
TRBV27	NA	NA	TRBJ2-3	TGTGCCAGCAGGCGGGGGCAGGTTCAAGATGCGCAGTATTTT	CASRRGQVQDAQYF
TRBV11-2	NA	TRBD2	TRBJ2-1	TGTGCCAGCAGCCGGACTAGCGGGAGTTTGAATGAGCAGTTCTTC	CASSRTSGSLNEQFF
TRBV27	NA	TRBD2	TRBJ2-1	TGTGCCAGCAGTTCAGTCGGGGGACTAGCGGGAGCCAATGAGCAGTTCTTC	CASSSVGGLAGANEQFF
TRBV27	once	NA	TRBJ2-3	TGTGCCAGCAGTTTACAGGGGTGGGATACGCAGTATTTT	CASSLQGWDTQYF
TRBV4-2	once	NA	TRBJ1-2	TGTGCCAGCAGCCAAGCGCCGGGGGTTCAATATGGCTACACCTTC	CASSQAPGVQYGYTF
TRBV7-9	NA	NA	TRBJ2-6	TGTGCCAGCAGTCCTCTCTCTGGGGCCAACGTCCTGACTTTC	CASSPLSGANVLTF